This T cell receptor beta chain was recovered during a study of breast tumors, draining lymph nodes, adjacent tissues. Study-level results: Luminal-like breast cancer showed significantly greater tumor-nontumor repertoire similarity than basal-like breast cancer did. Data fit most tumor T cells coming from lymph node, expanding in tumor. Tumors had less TCR diversity than lymph nodes, more than nontumor tissue.

As for this clonotype: Its antigen is not identified.

Each CDR3 protein is one row after TCRdb ran MiXCR on the multiplex PCR reads. Of approximately 23,000 distinct CDR3 sequences in the sample, 68% were seen once. V lost 1 base and J lost 5; bases outside the gene matches: 7. Per the germline V gene, CDR1 is LNHNV and CDR2 is YYDKDF (reference sequence). This CDR3 is built from 17 residues. This chain joins TRBV15 and TRBJ2-3; 12 nucleotides line up with TRBD2. The sequence was collected from a female donor with breast cancer. Some clones in this sample may be carry-over from other donors' samples. Specimen: tumor-adjacent breast tissue. The CDR3 DNA is TGTGCCACCAGCAGAGGGCTAGCGGGAGGGCCGTTAGATACGCAGTATTTT. This gives the protein CATSRGLAGGPLDTQYF. The whole variable domain, remainder taken from reference TRBV15 and TRBJ2-3, is DAMVIQNPRYQVTQFGKPVTLSCSQTLNHNVMYWYQQKSSQAPKLLFHYYDKDFNNEADTPDNFQSRRPNTSFCFLDIRSPGLGDTAMYLCATSRGLAGGPLDTQYFGPGTRLTVL.